This is a list of T cell receptor beta chains from one sample in a study of early T cells in non-severe SARS-CoV-2 infection. TCRdb reprocessed the 5' RACE reads via MiXCR and lists one record per CDR3 protein. Among 50,000 or so distinct CDR3 sequences listed, 13% were seen once. Sequencing was carried out using whole blood. The receptors derive from an adult who was a healthcare worker with PCR-confirmed SARS-CoV-2 infection or an uninfected control (not recorded which). Each CDR3 is given with its conserved first and last residue. The order of the fields is CDR3 DNA, CDR3 protein, clone size, D gene, J gene, V gene. The D gene is left open where the match is weak. Clone size is stated in some rows and not others, as once, few, many or a class when expanded.

TGTGCCAGCAGCCACGGGGGACTGGGAGGGAATGAGCAGTTCTTC	CASSHGGLGGNEQFF	few	TRBD2	TRBJ2-1	TRBV13
TGTGCCAGCTCACCACGTTCGTCAGGGGGGGTTCCCTACGAGCAGTACTTC	CASSPRSSGGVPYEQYF	.	.	TRBJ2-7	TRBV18
TGTGCCATCAGCGCCGGACAGGGGCTGCCCGAGCAGTTCTTC	CAISAGQGLPEQFF	.	TRBD1	TRBJ2-1	TRBV10-3
TGTGCCAGCAGTTGGGGGGGCGGCCTGAGCACAGATACGCAGTATTTT	CASSWGGGLSTDTQYF	many	.	TRBJ2-3	TRBV2
TGCAGTGCGGCCCTTCTCCGCGGGACTAGCGGGTCGGCTTCCTCCTACAATGAGCAGTTCTTC	CSAALLRGTSGSASSYNEQFF	.	TRBD2	TRBJ2-1	TRBV20-1
TGCGCCAGCAGCATAAGAAGGGTTTTCACTGAAGCTTTCTTT	CASSIRRVFTEAFF	few	.	TRBJ1-1	TRBV4-1
TGCAGTGCGTGGGGACGGACCGCCCGAGCTTTCTTT	CSAWGRTARAFF	.	.	TRBJ1-1	TRBV20-1
TGTGCCAGCAGGAGACGAGGGACTAGGCCTAATGAGCAGTTCTTC	CASRRRGTRPNEQFF	.	TRBD2	TRBJ2-1	TRBV7-8
TGCGCCAGCAGCCAAGCTGTAGTCGCAACTAATGAAAAACTGTTTTTT	CASSQAVVATNEKLFF	many	.	TRBJ1-4	TRBV4-1
TGTGCCAGCAGCTTATTGTCGGGGACTGAAGCTTTCTTT	CASSLLSGTEAFF	few	.	TRBJ1-1	TRBV7-3
TGCAGCGCCACCGGGACCCAGATTTATGGCTACACCTTC	CSATGTQIYGYTF	many	.	TRBJ1-2	TRBV29-1
TGCAGTGCTAGCTTTAGGGGGTCCCGGTACAATGAGCAGTTCTTC	CSASFRGSRYNEQFF	.	.	TRBJ2-1	TRBV20-1
TGTGCCAGCTCATCCTCCCGGGACCACCTAATTCAGTACTTC	CASSSSRDHLIQYF	.	.	TRBJ2-4	TRBV18
TGCGCCAGCAGCTTGGTCAGTTCGCCGTCCGCCAATACGCAGTATTTT	CASSLVSSPSANTQYF	many	.	TRBJ2-3	TRBV5-1
TGCAGCGTTCGGCACCCGAGGGGAGGCTACACCTTC	CSVRHPRGGYTF	.	.	TRBJ1-2	TRBV29-1
TGTGCCAGCAGCTCGTCGGGAAAGACACGGGATGGCTCCTACGAGCAGTACTTC	CASSSSGKTRDGSYEQYF	.	.	TRBJ2-7	TRBV14
TGCAGTGCTAGAGTTGCTAGCGGGGGCAACTCCTACAATGAGCAGTTCTTC	CSARVASGGNSYNEQFF	many	TRBD2	TRBJ2-1	TRBV20-1
TGCAGCGTTCTAGGGCTACCCACTTACGAGCAGTACTTC	CSVLGLPTYEQYF	.	.	TRBJ2-7	TRBV29-1
TGTGCCAGCAGAGTTAGCGGTGCTAGCACAGATACGCAGTATTTT	CASRVSGASTDTQYF	few	.	TRBJ2-3	TRBV2
TGCGCCAGCAGTCTCTCGGGGTGGACTGAAGCTTTCTTT	CASSLSGWTEAFF	many	.	TRBJ1-1	TRBV5-1
TGTGCCAGCAGTCACCCCGACAGGGGTTGGTCAGATACGCAGTATTTT	CASSHPDRGWSDTQYF	few	TRBD1	TRBJ2-3	TRBV3-1
TGTGCCAGCAGTTACGGGGCAGGGTCCGGAAACACCATATATTTT	CASSYGAGSGNTIYF	few	.	TRBJ1-3	TRBV6-5
TGCGCCAGCAGCTCCGGACAGGGATCAAGCTACGAGCAGTACTTC	CASSSGQGSSYEQYF	.	TRBD1	TRBJ2-7	TRBV5-1
TGCGCCAGCAGCACGGAGGGGATAAGTGAAAAACTGTTTTTT	CASSTEGISEKLFF	many	.	TRBJ1-4	TRBV5-1
TGCAGCGCTGGGGGGGCCTCGAACTCCTACAATGAGCAGTTCTTC	CSAGGASNSYNEQFF	many	.	TRBJ2-1	TRBV29-1
TGTGCCAGCAGTTACTCGGGGCCCCAGAGGGCAGATACGCAGTATTTT	CASSYSGPQRADTQYF	many	.	TRBJ2-3	TRBV6-5
TGTGCCAGCAGCTTAATGGCGGGGTCGTACCAAGAGACCCAGTACTTC	CASSLMAGSYQETQYF	few	.	TRBJ2-5	TRBV7-2
TGTGCCAGCAGTGAGTCTAACACTGAAGCTTTCTTT	CASSESNTEAFF	many	.	TRBJ1-1	TRBV6-1
TGTGCCAGCAGCTTAATTATGGGACAGGGGGCTGGAGGCTACACCTTC	CASSLIMGQGAGGYTF	many	TRBD1	TRBJ1-2	TRBV7-9
TGTGCCAGCAGCCGGGGGGATTCACCCCTCCACTTT	CASSRGDSPLHF	few	.	TRBJ1-6	TRBV5-5
TGTGCCAGCAGTCTAATCCCCGGACAGGGTTTGTCTGGCTACACCTTC	CASSLIPGQGLSGYTF	many	TRBD1	TRBJ1-2	TRBV27